The clone carrying this TCR beta chain was detected ten times or more. The data are from a study of Graves' ophthalmopathy and Graves' hyperthyroidism. RNA served as the template for amplifying TCR beta CDR3 regions. First-round RT-PCR employed HTBI primers, with a second-round multiplex PCR after it. TCRdb fed the multiplex PCR reads into MiXCR, producing one record per CDR3 protein. The sample has 200,000 to 250,000 distinct CDR3 sequences; under 25% are singletons. The CDR3 contains 14 residues. Trimming stripped 3 bases from V and 1 base from J, with 7 bases between. CDR1 is SGHRS, CDR2 YFSETQ, per germline.

The sequence was collected from a woman aged 45-65 years with Graves' ophthalmopathy. V usage is TRBV5-1 and J usage is TRBJ2-2, with D hard to call. Input material: peripheral blood. CDR3 DNA sequence: TGCGCCAGCAGCTACGGAGTGAACACCGGGGAGCTGTTTTTT. This codes for CASSYGVNTGELFF.